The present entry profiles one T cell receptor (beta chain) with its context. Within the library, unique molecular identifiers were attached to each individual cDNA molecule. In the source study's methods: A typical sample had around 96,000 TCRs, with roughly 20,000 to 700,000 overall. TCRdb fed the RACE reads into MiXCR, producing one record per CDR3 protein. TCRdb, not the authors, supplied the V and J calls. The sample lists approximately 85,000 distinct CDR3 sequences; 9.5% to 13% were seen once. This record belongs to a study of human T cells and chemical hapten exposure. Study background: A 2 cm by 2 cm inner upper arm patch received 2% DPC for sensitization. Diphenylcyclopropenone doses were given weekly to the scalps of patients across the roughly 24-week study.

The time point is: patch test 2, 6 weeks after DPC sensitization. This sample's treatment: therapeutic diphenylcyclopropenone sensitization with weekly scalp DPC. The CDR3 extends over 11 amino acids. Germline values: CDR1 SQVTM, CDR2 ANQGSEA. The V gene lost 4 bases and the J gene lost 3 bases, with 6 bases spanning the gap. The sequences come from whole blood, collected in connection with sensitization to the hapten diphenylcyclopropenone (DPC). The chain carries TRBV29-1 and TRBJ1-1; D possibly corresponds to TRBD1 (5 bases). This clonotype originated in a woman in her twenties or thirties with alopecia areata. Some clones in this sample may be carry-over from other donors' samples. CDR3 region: CSVGGYTEAFF. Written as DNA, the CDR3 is TGCAGCGTTGGGGGGTACACTGAAGCTTTCTTT.